The sample holds a few counts of the clone carrying this T cell receptor (beta chain). Its antigen is undetermined. The data stem from a study of blood T cells in healthy people across ages. Overall study findings and caveats: Fewer expanded clones and more diversity marked long-lived versus aged donors.

Using a J-beta primer mix together with a sample-barcoded 5' primer, a second PCR was run for roughly 7 to 12 cycles. MiXCR was run by TCRdb on the 5' RACE reads, yielding one entry per CDR3 protein. This sample yields 750,000 to 850,000 distinct CDR3 sequences, of which just under 25% are seen a single time; under 4.5% belongs to the top ten. The data were also submitted as part of a second study, on T cells of mothers and their children.

The sequencing input was blood. The clonotype comes from a boy aged 5-17 years in good health.

The CDR3 sequence is CASSLAHLKGSYNEQFF. The CDR3 DNA reads as TGTGCCAGCAGTTTAGCCCATCTTAAGGGGTCCTACAATGAGCAGTTCTTC. The chain joins TRBV28 to TRBJ2-1; the D gene is possibly TRBD1 (5 bases). The CDR3 is 17 amino acids. The germline CDR1 and CDR2 sequences are MDHEN and SYDVKM. Trimming removed 2 bases from V and 1 base from J, with 15 bases in between.